The T cell receptor (beta chain) described here comes from a study of blood T cell repertoires in COVID-19. Background on the study: T cells, B-cell-depleted T cells, or PBMCs supplied cDNA or gDNA.

The authors' processing: Quantification of nucleated cells was approximated via reference gene primer amplification. Some clones are missing from TCRdb's copy, which holds only in-frame ones; the method was immunoSEQ multiplex PCR. V and J calls and clone size are given by that table; D and trimming were obtained from the DNA. The sample yields about 160,000 clones, 70% to 90% seen once. Source material: peripheral blood. The sequence was collected from a man in his forties or fifties with acute or convalescent COVID-19.

CDR3 protein: CSVEGDGGAIKEQFF. CDR3 DNA sequence: TGCAGCGTTGAAGGGGACGGGGGGGCCATAAAGGAGCAGTTCTTC. The gene calls are TRBV29-1 and TRBJ2-1; 8 bases are a match to TRBD2. Per the germline V gene, CDR1 is SQVTM and CDR2 is ANQGSEA. The CDR3 sequence is 15 residues long. The J segment lost 10 bases and the V segment lost 1 base, leaving 12 bases of the junction unmatched.